The next 28 T cell receptor beta chains were all read from a single sample in a study of blood T cell repertoires in COVID-19. Clones were read by immunoSEQ multiplex PCR, and TCRdb kept only the in-frame ones, dropping some. Seen here are tens of thousands of clones, 70% to 85% observed once, and the top ten hold approximately 2.5%. The sample taken for sequencing was peripheral blood. The receptors were sampled from a man aged 50 or older with acute or convalescent COVID-19.

The genes are TRBV4-1 and TRBJ2-7; tentatively, D is TRBD2 (5 bases). CDR3 length equals 15 residues. The ends were cut back, 2 bases at V and 3 bases at J, with 14 bases in the middle. CDR1 MGHRA and CDR2 YSYEKL come from the germline V gene. The DNA for the CDR3 is TGCGCCAGCAGCCAAATAGCCGAGGGCAACTACGAGCAGTACTTC. It is translated as CASSQIAEGNYEQYF.

The CDR3 DNA follows: TGTGCCACTGTAAGTGGCGGGACCACAGATACGCAGTATTTT. Its protein product is CATVSGGTTDTQYF. V gene TRBV6-5 combines with J gene TRBJ2-3, with D maybe TRBD2 (6 bases). V gave up 10 bases and J gave up 2 bases, with 16 bases separating them. Germline V lookup: CDR1 MNHEY, CDR2 SVGAGI. CDR3 length equals 14 residues.

The chain is built from TRBV11-3 and TRBJ2-3; 7 nucleotides agree with TRBD1. This CDR3 is built from 15 residues. The V segment lost 4 bases and the J segment 2 bases; nucleotides outside the gene matches: 6. Germline lookup yields CDR1 SGHNT and CDR2 YENEEA. The chain's CDR3 is CASSCRDSLTDTQYF. CDR3 DNA: TGTGCCAGCAGCTGTCGGGACAGCCTCACAGATACGCAGTATTTT.

This clone was found once. The chain employs TRBV29-1 and TRBJ1-2; D not certain. Germline CDR1 and CDR2: SQVTM and ANQGSEA. The CDR3 totals 11 residues. Trimming removed 1 base at V and 5 bases at J, with 5 bases between. CDR3: CSVEVQYGYTF. CDR3 sequence (DNA): TGCAGCGTTGAAGTGCAGTATGGCTACACCTTC. Looking up the rest from reference TRBV29-1 and TRBJ1-2 gives the full variable domain: SAVISQKPSRDICQRGTSLTIQCQVDSQVTMMFWYRQQPGQSLTLIATANQGSEATYESGFVIDKFPISRPNLTFSTLTVSNMSPEDSSIYLCSVEVQYGYTFGSGTRLTVV.

J is TRBJ1-4 and V is TRBV2; D gene unclear. Germline V gene data show CDR1 as SNHLY and CDR2 as FYNNEI. CDR3 length equals 12 residues. V lost 7 bases and J lost 2, with 5 bases in between. Written as DNA, the CDR3 is TGTGCCAGCAAAGAGACTAATGAAAAACTGTTTTTT. Protein product: CASKETNEKLFF.

Worth noting for this clone: Different DNA sequences within this sample yield the same CDR3. The V call is TRBV7-9, the J call TRBJ1-1; weak D call: TRBD1 (6 bases). The CDR3 is 14 residues long. Germline-derived CDR1 and CDR2 are SEHNR and FQNEAQ (reference sequence). The V end was cut by 1 base, the J end by 4 bases, with 10 bases between. The CDR3 protein is CASSLGQGSTEAFF. The CDR3 DNA sequence: TGTGCCAGCAGCTTAGGCCAGGGGAGCACTGAAGCTTTCTTT.

The chain combines TRBV18 with TRBJ2-3; unclear D gene. CDR3 length: 14 residues. V was clipped by 4 bases and J by 0 bases, with 8 bases between them. Germline CDR1 and CDR2: KGHSH and LQKENI. CDR3 residues: CASSHGASTDTQYF. The CDR3 region has the DNA TGTGCCAGCTCACACGGTGCTAGCACAGATACGCAGTATTTT.

The sample holds a few counts of this clone. This chain connects TRBV2 to TRBJ1-5; possible D gene TRBD1, 6 bases. Between the trimmed V and J ends, which lost 7 bases and 5 bases, there was a span of 18 bases. Germline V lookup: CDR1 SNHLY, CDR2 FYNNEI. This CDR3 comprises 15 residues. CDR3 residues: CASTLGWGQDQPQHF. The CDR3 region has the DNA TGTGCCAGCACCCTGGGTTGGGGGCAAGATCAGCCCCAGCATTTT.

The chain recombines TRBV24-1 with TRBJ2-3; maybe TRBD2 (5 bases). The CDR3 sequence is 18 residues long. Per the germline V gene, CDR1 is KGHDR and CDR2 is SFDVKD. V was trimmed by 4 bases and J by 0 bases, leaving 19 bases between them. The CDR3 reads CATSDMRLSGLSTDTQYF. As DNA, the CDR3 is TGTGCCACCAGTGACATGAGGCTGAGCGGTTTGAGCACAGATACGCAGTATTTT.

CDR3 DNA: TGTGCCAGCAGTCCCCGGACTAGCGGGGAGCAGTTCTTC. Protein product: CASSPRTSGEQFF. The chain employs TRBV28 and TRBJ2-1, with 11 bases identical to TRBD2. Germline V gene lookup returns CDR1 MDHEN and CDR2 SYDVKM. The length of the CDR3 is 13 residues. With 5 bases clipped from V and 10 bases from J, the junction kept 4 bases outside the gene matches.

The chain carries TRBV2 and TRBJ1-1, with 8 positions matching TRBD1. Germline V gene sequence: CDR1 SNHLY, CDR2 FYNNEI. The CDR3 is 16 amino acids. J was trimmed by 0 bases and V by 4 bases; bases with no gene match: 7. The CDR3, as DNA: TGTGCCAGCAGTGGCCAGGGGGCCCTTCTGAACACTGAAGCTTTCTTT. Its translation is CASSGQGALLNTEAFF. The full variable domain, completed using reference TRBV2 and TRBJ1-1, is EPEVTQTPSHQVTQMGQEVILRCVPISNHLYFYWYRQILGQKVEFLVSFYNNEISEKSEIFDDQFSVERPDGSNFTLKIRSTKLEDSAMYFCASSGQGALLNTEAFFGQGTRLTVV.

The rearrangement uses TRBV6-5 and TRBJ2-1; 10 bases match TRBD2. CDR1 and CDR2 from the germline V gene are MNHEY and SVGAGI. J gave up 10 bases and V 0 bases, and 9 bases lay outside the gene matches. There are 16 residues in the CDR3. This CDR3 is CASSYSSSGSNGEQFF. The CDR3 DNA is TGTGCCAGCAGTTACTCCTCTAGCGGGAGTAACGGAGAGCAGTTCTTC.

The V and J genes are TRBV27 and TRBJ1-5, with D possibly matching TRBD1 (6 bases). V was trimmed by 5 bases and J by 6 bases, leaving 14 bases between them. The CDR3 consists of 14 residues. From germline, CDR1 is MNHEY and CDR2 SMNVEV (reference sequence). The CDR3 reads CASSNNREGQPQHF. DNA of the CDR3: TGTGCCAGCAGTAATAACAGGGAGGGTCAGCCCCAGCATTTT.

The genes are TRBV4-1 and TRBJ1-1; D uncertain. The CDR3 is 14 residues long. V was shortened by 0 bases and J by 0 bases, with 5 bases between the two germline ends. Germline lookup yields CDR1 MGHRA and CDR2 YSYEKL. The CDR3, as DNA: TGCGCCAGCAGCCAAGATTATTTGAACACTGAAGCTTTCTTT. It yields the protein CASSQDYLNTEAFF.

This clone was observed a single time. The V gene is TRBV27, the J gene TRBJ2-7; D not certain. V was shortened by 3 bases and J by 1 base, with 4 bases between the two germline ends. Per germline, CDR1 MNHEY and CDR2 SMNVEV (reference sequence). The CDR3 is 12 amino acids. CDR3 DNA: TGTGCCAGCAGTTTTACATCCTACGAGCAGTACTTC. Translating it yields CASSFTSYEQYF.

The rearrangement links TRBV3-1 (or the pseudogene TRBV3-2) to TRBJ2-5; 7 nucleotides align to TRBD2. CDR1 LGHDT and CDR2 YNNKEL come from the germline V gene (reference sequence). CDR3 length: 16 residues. The junction had 13 bases not matched to a gene; V was cut back by 2 bases and J by 7 bases. CDR3 in amino acids: CASSQSPSSGVGTQYF. The CDR3 bases are TGTGCCAGCAGCCAATCCCCCTCTAGCGGCGTGGGGACCCAGTACTTC.

J is TRBJ2-3 and V is TRBV5-1, with 7 bases fitting TRBD1. V dropped 1 base and J dropped 5; count of bases not matched to a gene: 4. This CDR3 has 14 residues. Germline values: CDR1 SGHRS, CDR2 YFSETQ. CDR3 loop: CASSLPGGGDTQYF. DNA for the CDR3: TGCGCCAGCAGCTTGCCAGGGGGTGGAGATACGCAGTATTTT.

The J gene is TRBJ2-7, the V gene TRBV2; TRBD1 is a possible D gene (6 bases). Germline values: CDR1 SNHLY, CDR2 FYNNEI. Deletions cut 3 bases from V and 0 bases from J, with 12 bases between. This CDR3 spans 15 amino acids. The CDR3, as DNA: TGTGCCAGCAGTGATAGGACGGACAGCTCCTACGAGCAGTACTTC. Its translation: CASSDRTDSSYEQYF. Full variable domain (rest looked up from reference TRBV2 and TRBJ2-7): EPEVTQTPSHQVTQMGQEVILRCVPISNHLYFYWYRQILGQKVEFLVSFYNNEISEKSEIFDDQFSVERPDGSNFTLKIRSTKLEDSAMYFCASSDRTDSSYEQYFGPGTRLTVT.

J is TRBJ2-1 and V is TRBV28; possibly TRBD2 for D (6 bases). V lost 2 bases and J lost 3, with 11 bases in between. CDR1 and CDR2 (germline): MDHEN, SYDVKM. The CDR3 is made up of 15 amino acids. CDR3 protein: CASSLKRVGYNEQFF. CDR3 in DNA: TGTGCCAGCAGTTTAAAGCGGGTAGGCTACAATGAGCAGTTCTTC.

The V gene is TRBV5-1, the J gene TRBJ2-2, with 7 bases lining up with TRBD2. Trimming at V came to 4 bases and at J to 2 bases, leaving 8 bases not matched to a gene. The germline V gene encodes CDR1 SGHRS and CDR2 YFSETQ. CDR3 length equals 16 residues. The CDR3, as DNA: TGCGCCAGCAGCGTATCCGGGACTACCAACACCGGGGAGCTGTTTTTT. Residues: CASSVSGTTNTGELFF.

In DNA form, the CDR3 reads TGTGCCAGCAGTTACTCCGACTTTAACACTGAAGCTTTCTTT. Translated, it gives CASSYSDFNTEAFF. The rearrangement links TRBV6-6 to TRBJ1-1; no reliable D call. CDR3 length equals 14 residues. Looked up from germline, CDR1 is MNHNY and CDR2 is SVGAGI (reference sequence). V lost 0 bases, J lost 2 bases, and 7 bases lay in between.

The chain uses TRBV6-5 and TRBJ2-7; TRBD2 matches 11 bases. Germline V gene data show CDR1 as MNHEY and CDR2 as SVGAGI. The V and J ends lost 7 bases and 1 base, in that order; junction bases with no gene match: 6. The CDR3 is 15 residues long. The CDR3 coding sequence is TGTGCCAGCATCGCCGGGACTAGCGGTTCCTACGAGCAGTACTTC. Its translation is CASIAGTSGSYEQYF.

The gene calls are TRBV7-3 and TRBJ2-2, with D possibly matching TRBD2 (5 bases). Germline lookup yields CDR1 SGHTA and CDR2 FQGTGA. Trimming removed 2 bases from V and 4 bases from J, with 8 bases in between. The CDR3 consists of 14 residues. As DNA, the CDR3 is TGTGCCAGCAGCTTATTAGGGAGCACCGGGGAGCTGTTTTTT. It translates to CASSLLGSTGELFF.

V gene TRBV24-1 combines with J gene TRBJ2-3; D is possibly TRBD1 (6 bases). V dropped 12 bases and J dropped 0 bases, with 21 bases sitting between them. The CDR3 has 16 amino acids. From germline, CDR1 is KGHDR and CDR2 SFDVKD. The CDR3 nucleotides read TGTGCCGCCCTACCTCGGGACACCTCTAGCACAGATACGCAGTATTTT. Protein sequence: CAALPRDTSSTDTQYF.

This chain connects TRBV5-4 to TRBJ2-2; TRBD2 matches 13 bases. The CDR3 has 17 amino acids. Germline V gene lookup returns CDR1 SGHNT and CDR2 YYREEE (reference sequence). J gave up 4 bases and V 0 bases, and 3 bases lay outside the gene matches. This CDR3 is CASSLGLAGGGTGELFF. CDR3 nucleotides: TGTGCCAGCAGCTTGGGACTAGCGGGAGGAGGCACCGGGGAGCTGTTTTTT.

The CDR3 region has the DNA TGCGCCAGCAGCCAAGGGGCGGGACTAGCGGGAGGCTCAGATACGCAGTATTTT. Translating gives CASSQGAGLAGGSDTQYF. The gene calls are TRBV4-1 and TRBJ2-3, with 15 bases that match TRBD2. In germline, CDR1 is MGHRA, CDR2 YSYEKL. V was clipped by 1 base and J by 4 bases; unmatched bases: 6. The CDR3 runs to 18 residues.

The chain employs TRBV7-9 and TRBJ2-2, with TRBD1 matching over 8 bases. Germline CDR1 SEHNR, CDR2 FQNEAQ (reference sequence). Unmatched junction bases numbered 2, after V lost 1 base and J lost 1 base. CDR3 length equals 16 residues. CDR3 sequence: CASSLGGQGNTGELFF. CDR3 bases: TGTGCCAGCAGCTTAGGTGGACAGGGGAACACCGGGGAGCTGTTTTTT.

The chain recombines TRBV27 with TRBJ2-7, with a weak D call TRBD1 (5 bases). Trimming left V 0 bases short and J 2 bases short, with 8 bases between. The length of the CDR3 is 14 residues. Germline CDR1 reads MNHEY; CDR2 reads SMNVEV (reference sequence). CDR3 DNA sequence: TGTGCCAGCAGTTTATCCAGGGTGACCTACGAGCAGTACTTC. The encoded protein is CASSLSRVTYEQYF.